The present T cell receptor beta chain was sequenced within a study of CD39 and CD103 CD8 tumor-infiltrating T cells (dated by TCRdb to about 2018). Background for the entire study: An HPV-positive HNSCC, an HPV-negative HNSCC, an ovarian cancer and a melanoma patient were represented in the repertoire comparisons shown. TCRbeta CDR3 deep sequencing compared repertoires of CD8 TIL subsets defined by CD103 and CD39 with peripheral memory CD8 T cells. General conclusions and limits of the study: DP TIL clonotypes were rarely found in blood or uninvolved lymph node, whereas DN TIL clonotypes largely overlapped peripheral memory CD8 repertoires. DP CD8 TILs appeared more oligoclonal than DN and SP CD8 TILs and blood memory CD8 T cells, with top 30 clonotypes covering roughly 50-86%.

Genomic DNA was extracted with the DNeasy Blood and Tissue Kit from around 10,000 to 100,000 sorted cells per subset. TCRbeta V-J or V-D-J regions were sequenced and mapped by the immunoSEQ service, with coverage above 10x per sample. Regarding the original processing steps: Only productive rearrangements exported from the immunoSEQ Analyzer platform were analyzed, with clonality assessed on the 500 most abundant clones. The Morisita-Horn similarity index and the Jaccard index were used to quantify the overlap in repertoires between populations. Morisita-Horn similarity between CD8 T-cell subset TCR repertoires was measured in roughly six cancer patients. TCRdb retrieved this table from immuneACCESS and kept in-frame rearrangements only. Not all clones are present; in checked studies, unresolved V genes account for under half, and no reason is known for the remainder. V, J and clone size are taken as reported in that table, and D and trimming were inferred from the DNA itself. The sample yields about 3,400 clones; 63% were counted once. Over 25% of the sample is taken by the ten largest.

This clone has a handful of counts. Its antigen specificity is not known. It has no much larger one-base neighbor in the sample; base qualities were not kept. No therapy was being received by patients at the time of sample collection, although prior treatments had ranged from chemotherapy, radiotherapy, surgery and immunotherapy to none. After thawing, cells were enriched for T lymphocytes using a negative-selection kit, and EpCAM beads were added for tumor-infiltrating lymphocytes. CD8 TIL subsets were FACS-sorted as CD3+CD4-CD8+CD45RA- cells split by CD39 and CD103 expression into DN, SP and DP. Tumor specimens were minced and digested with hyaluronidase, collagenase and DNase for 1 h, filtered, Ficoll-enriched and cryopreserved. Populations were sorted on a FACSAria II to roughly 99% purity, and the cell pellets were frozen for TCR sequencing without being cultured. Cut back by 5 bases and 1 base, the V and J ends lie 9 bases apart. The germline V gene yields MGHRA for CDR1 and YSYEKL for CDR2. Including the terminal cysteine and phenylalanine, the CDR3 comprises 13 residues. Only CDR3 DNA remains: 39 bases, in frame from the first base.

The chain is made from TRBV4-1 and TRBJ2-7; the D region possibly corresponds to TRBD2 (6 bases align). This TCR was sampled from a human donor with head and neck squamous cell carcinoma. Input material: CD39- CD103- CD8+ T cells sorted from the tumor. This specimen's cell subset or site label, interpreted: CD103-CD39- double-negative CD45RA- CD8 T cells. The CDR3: CASSARGSYEQYF. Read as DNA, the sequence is TGCGCCAGCAGCGCTCGGGGGTCCTACGAGCAGTACTTC.